This is a list of T cell receptor beta chains from one sample in a study of radiotherapy plus CTLA-4 blockade in lung cancer. The data were produced by immunoSEQ multiplex PCR, yet TCRdb's version contains in-frame clones alone and is incomplete. The data hold 95,000 to 150,000 clones, with around 89% observed a single time. The sample was peripheral blood, taken from a patient treated with radiotherapy plus ipilimumab. Source of these receptors: a human donor with non-small cell lung cancer that progressed on radiotherapy plus ipilimumab. Both conserved end residues are part of each CDR3. The D gene is left open where the match is weak. Not every row has a clone size; where given, it reads once, few, many or a size class.

j_gene: TRBJ1-1; abundance: NA; v_gene: TRBV20-1; d_gene: NA; CDR3aa: CSARDRRFGFF; CDR3nt: TGCAGTGCTAGAGACCGCCGGTTCGGTTTCTTT
j_gene: TRBJ2-2; abundance: NA; v_gene: TRBV6-5; d_gene: TRBD1; CDR3aa: CASSGDSFLTGELFF; CDR3nt: TGTGCCAGCAGTGGGGACAGTTTTCTTACCGGGGAGCTGTTTTTT
j_gene: TRBJ2-1; abundance: NA; v_gene: TRBV4-1; d_gene: TRBD1; CDR3aa: CASSASRTGGTYNEQFF; CDR3nt: TGCGCCAGCAGCGCTAGCAGGACAGGGGGGACCTACAATGAGCAGTTCTTC
j_gene: TRBJ2-1; abundance: NA; v_gene: TRBV30; d_gene: TRBD2; CDR3aa: CAWKPAGSNEQFF; CDR3nt: TGTGCCTGGAAGCCAGCGGGATCCAATGAGCAGTTCTTC
j_gene: TRBJ2-7; abundance: NA; v_gene: TRBV19; d_gene: TRBD1; CDR3aa: CASRWDRGSEQYF; CDR3nt: TGTGCCAGTAGATGGGACAGGGGAAGCGAGCAGTACTTC
j_gene: TRBJ1-4; abundance: NA; v_gene: TRBV6-5; d_gene: NA; CDR3aa: CASSPFLLANEKLFF; CDR3nt: TGTGCCAGCAGCCCCTTCTTGTTGGCTAATGAAAAACTGTTTTTT
j_gene: TRBJ2-1; abundance: NA; v_gene: TRBV29-1; d_gene: NA; CDR3aa: CSVGPGSEQFF; CDR3nt: TGCAGCGTTGGGCCGGGGTCGGAGCAGTTCTTC
j_gene: TRBJ2-4; abundance: NA; v_gene: TRBV2; d_gene: NA; CDR3aa: CASTGQNIQYF; CDR3nt: TGTGCCAGCACGGGCCAAAACATTCAGTACTTC
j_gene: TRBJ2-1; abundance: NA; v_gene: TRBV7-3; d_gene: TRBD2; CDR3aa: CASSLTAGGVHEQFF; CDR3nt: TGTGCCAGCAGCTTAACGGCGGGAGGGGTCCATGAGCAGTTCTTC
j_gene: TRBJ1-3; abundance: NA; v_gene: TRBV4-2; d_gene: NA; CDR3aa: CASSHGGQSSSGNTIYF; CDR3nt: TGTGCCAGCAGCCATGGTGGACAGTCTAGCTCTGGAAACACCATATATTTT
j_gene: TRBJ1-1; abundance: NA; v_gene: TRBV6-1; d_gene: NA; CDR3aa: CASSKGGRANTEAFF; CDR3nt: TGTGCCAGCAGCAAAGGGGGGAGGGCTAACACTGAAGCTTTCTTT
j_gene: TRBJ2-2; abundance: NA; v_gene: TRBV6-1; d_gene: TRBD1; CDR3aa: CASLDRVGTGELFF; CDR3nt: TGTGCCAGCCTCGACAGGGTGGGCACCGGGGAGCTGTTTTTT
j_gene: TRBJ1-2; abundance: NA; v_gene: TRBV9; d_gene: NA; CDR3aa: CASSVGPGQGYGYTF; CDR3nt: TGTGCCAGCAGCGTAGGGCCGGGGCAAGGCTATGGCTACACCTTC
j_gene: TRBJ2-7; abundance: NA; v_gene: TRBV7-8; d_gene: TRBD2; CDR3aa: CASSFGLAGGPKLYEQYF; CDR3nt: TGTGCCAGCAGCTTCGGACTAGCGGGAGGGCCTAAACTTTACGAGCAGTACTTC
j_gene: TRBJ1-4; abundance: NA; v_gene: TRBV27; d_gene: NA; CDR3aa: CASSSGLLAEKLFF; CDR3nt: TGTGCCAGCAGTTCTGGCTTGCTGGCCGAAAAACTGTTTTTT
j_gene: TRBJ2-5; abundance: NA; v_gene: TRBV30; d_gene: TRBD2; CDR3aa: CAWSKGLARIETQYF; CDR3nt: TGTGCCTGGAGTAAGGGACTAGCGCGAATTGAGACCCAGTACTTC
j_gene: TRBJ1-5; abundance: once; v_gene: TRBV6-1; d_gene: TRBD1; CDR3aa: CASSVTRQGNHQPQHF; CDR3nt: TGTGCCAGCAGTGTAACCCGACAGGGGAACCATCAGCCCCAGCATTTT
j_gene: TRBJ2-3; abundance: NA; v_gene: TRBV6-5; d_gene: TRBD2; CDR3aa: CASSSRTSGRADTQYF; CDR3nt: TGTGCCAGCAGTTCTCGGACTAGCGGGAGGGCCGATACGCAGTATTTT
j_gene: TRBJ2-7; abundance: NA; v_gene: TRBV5-7; d_gene: NA; CDR3aa: CASSLGDRRTTESYEQYF; CDR3nt: TGTGCCAGCAGCTTGGGAGACCGCAGAACTACCGAATCCTACGAGCAGTACTTC
j_gene: TRBJ1-2; abundance: NA; v_gene: TRBV7-9; d_gene: TRBD1; CDR3aa: CASSIQGPYGYTF; CDR3nt: TGTGCCAGCAGCATACAGGGGCCCTATGGCTACACCTTC
j_gene: TRBJ2-6; abundance: NA; v_gene: TRBV5-4; d_gene: NA; CDR3aa: CASNTEANVLTF; CDR3nt: TGTGCCAGCAATACGGAGGCCAACGTCCTGACTTTC
j_gene: TRBJ2-3; abundance: NA; v_gene: TRBV2; d_gene: NA; CDR3aa: CASSAFRDTQYF; CDR3nt: TGTGCCAGCAGTGCGTTCCGAGATACGCAGTATTTT
j_gene: TRBJ1-2; abundance: NA; v_gene: TRBV6-5; d_gene: NA; CDR3aa: CASSYSGGNYGYTF; CDR3nt: TGTGCCAGCAGTTACTCTGGCGGAAACTATGGCTACACCTTC
j_gene: TRBJ2-1; abundance: NA; v_gene: TRBV7-3; d_gene: NA; CDR3aa: CASSLSPSIEQFF; CDR3nt: TGTGCCAGCAGCTTATCTCCCTCAATCGAGCAGTTCTTC
j_gene: TRBJ2-1; abundance: once; v_gene: TRBV5-1; d_gene: NA; CDR3aa: CASSLVGASEQFF; CDR3nt: TGCGCCAGCAGCTTGGTCGGGGCTAGTGAGCAGTTCTTC
j_gene: TRBJ1-5; abundance: NA; v_gene: TRBV7-9; d_gene: TRBD1; CDR3aa: CASSPSGQSNQPQHF; CDR3nt: TGTGCCAGCAGCCCCTCGGGACAGTCCAATCAGCCCCAGCATTTT
j_gene: TRBJ1-5; abundance: NA; v_gene: TRBV6-5; d_gene: NA; CDR3aa: CASSSYDAGKNQPQHF; CDR3nt: TGTGCCAGCAGTTCCTACGATGCAGGGAAAAATCAGCCCCAGCATTTT
j_gene: TRBJ2-7; abundance: NA; v_gene: TRBV5-1; d_gene: NA; CDR3aa: CASSTAGDAYEQYF; CDR3nt: TGCGCCAGCAGCACAGCCGGGGACGCCTACGAGCAGTACTTC
j_gene: TRBJ1-5; abundance: NA; v_gene: TRBV29-1; d_gene: NA; CDR3aa: CSVGGSNQPQHF; CDR3nt: TGCAGCGTTGGGGGGAGCAATCAGCCCCAGCATTTT
j_gene: TRBJ1-2; abundance: NA; v_gene: TRBV6-1; d_gene: NA; CDR3aa: CASSVGQGYGYTF; CDR3nt: TGTGCCAGCAGTGTGGGGCAGGGCTATGGCTACACCTTC
j_gene: TRBJ1-1; abundance: once; v_gene: TRBV11-3; d_gene: NA; CDR3aa: CASSLGRKTEAFF; CDR3nt: TGTGCCAGCAGCCTTGGGAGAAAGACCGAAGCTTTCTTT
j_gene: TRBJ2-7; abundance: few; v_gene: TRBV7-2; d_gene: NA; CDR3aa: CASSYSLSSYEQYF; CDR3nt: TGTGCCAGCAGCTACTCCCTTAGCTCCTACGAGCAGTACTTC